A single sample is the source of the 23 T cell receptor beta chains below, sequenced in a study of early T cells in non-severe SARS-CoV-2 infection. TCRdb reprocessed the 5' RACE reads with MiXCR, giving one entry per CDR3 protein. This table has roughly 35,000 distinct CDR3 sequences, about 6.7% appearing once. The sequencing input was whole blood. The source is an adult who was a healthcare worker with PCR-confirmed SARS-CoV-2 infection or an uninfected control (not recorded which).

This clonotype was seen repeatedly, ten times or more. This chain links TRBV20-1 with TRBJ1-4; tentatively, D is TRBD1 (5 bases). The CDR3 contains 13 residues. Per the germline V gene, CDR1 is DFQATT and CDR2 is SNEGSKA (reference sequence). V shed 4 bases and J shed 8 bases, with 14 bases lying between them. CDR3 in DNA: TGCAGTGCTAAGGACATCCATCGGGAAAAACTGTTTTTT. It is translated as CSAKDIHREKLFF.

This clonotype was observed at least ten times. This sequence joins TRBV9 and TRBJ1-1; D ambiguous. Germline CDR1 SGDLS, CDR2 YYNGEE. V was pared by 3 bases and J by 3 bases, with 3 bases between. This CDR3 has 11 amino acids. The DNA for the CDR3 is TGTGCCAGCAGCGCCCACACTGAAGCTTTCTTT. It is translated as CASSAHTEAFF.

The chain recombines TRBV12-3 or TRBV12-4 with TRBJ2-2; 10 positions match TRBD2. The CDR3 contains 16 residues. Trimming took 3 bases from V and 10 from J; bases not matched to a gene: 11. CDR3: CASSFRTSGDRTELFF. CDR3 sequence (DNA): TGTGCCAGCAGTTTTCGTACTAGCGGGGATAGGACGGAGCTGTTTTTT.

This clonotype was counted many times. This chain uses TRBV2 with TRBJ1-2, with 7 bases that match TRBD1. CDR1 and CDR2 from the germline V gene are SNHLY and FYNNEI. The CDR3 runs 15 residues. With V trimmed by 4 bases and J by 7 bases, 12 bases remained unmatched. CDR3 sequence (DNA): TGTGCCAGCAGTGGAGAGGAGGGGGCCGAGCCTGGCTACACCTTC. It encodes CASSGEEGAEPGYTF.

This clonotype showed up just a few times. The CDR3 nucleotides read TGTGCCAGCAGCCAGACCGGGGCGGGCGCTAGCACAGATACGCAGTATTTT. Its protein is CASSQTGAGASTDTQYF. The chain recombines TRBV7-6 with TRBJ2-3, with D perhaps given as TRBD1 or TRBD2 (5 bases each). Germline assignment: CDR1 SGHVS and CDR2 FNYEAQ. V lost 5 bases, J lost 0 bases, and 18 bases lay in between. The CDR3 runs 17 residues.

This clonotype was counted at least ten times. The chain employs TRBV7-3 and TRBJ1-1; a weak D match, TRBD1 (6 bases). V lost 2 bases, J lost 0 bases, and 19 bases lay in between. Per germline, CDR1 SGHTA and CDR2 FQGTGA. The CDR3 contains 18 residues. This CDR3 reads CASSLLPAPGHMNTEAFF. The CDR3 bases are TGTGCCAGCAGCTTACTCCCTGCTCCGGGACACATGAACACTGAAGCTTTCTTT. The whole variable domain, filled in from reference TRBV7-3 and TRBJ1-1, reads GAGVSQTPSNKVTEKGKYVELRCDPISGHTALYWYRQSLGQGPEFLIYFQGTGAADDSGLPNDRFFAVRPEGSVSTLKIQRTERGDSAVYLCASSLLPAPGHMNTEAFFGQGTRLTVV.

The chain is built from TRBV29-1 and TRBJ2-3, with D unresolved. The CDR3 consists of 13 residues. The V end lost 1 base, the J end lost 0 bases, and 5 bases lay between the germline ends. Germline V gene data show CDR1 as SQVTM and CDR2 as ANQGSEA. The CDR3 region is CSVEGESTDTQYF. The CDR3 DNA follows: TGCAGCGTTGAAGGGGAAAGCACAGATACGCAGTATTTT.

This clonotype was found a few times. The chain recombines TRBV5-1 with TRBJ2-1; unclear D gene. Trimming removed 0 bases at V and 0 bases at J, with 16 bases between. The CDR3 contains 18 residues. The germline V gene encodes CDR1 SGHRS and CDR2 YFSETQ. CDR3 sequence: CASSLVLGRFSSYNEQFF. The DNA of the CDR3 is TGCGCCAGCAGCTTGGTGCTTGGAAGGTTTAGCTCCTACAATGAGCAGTTCTTC.

This clonotype was counted a few times. The V gene is TRBV27, the J gene TRBJ2-5; TRBD1 or TRBD2 may be the D gene (6 bases each). This CDR3 is built from 18 residues. V was shortened by 3 bases and J by 5 bases, with 25 bases between the two germline ends. Germline CDR1 MNHEY, CDR2 SMNVEV (reference sequence). The CDR3 coding sequence is TGTGCCAGCAGTTTTGCTCCCAGGGGTCCCGGGGGCGTCGAGACCCAGTACTTC. Protein: CASSFAPRGPGGVETQYF.

This clonotype has at least ten counts. CDR3 sequence (DNA): TGTGCCAGCAATGGCTACACCTTC. It codes for CASNGYTF. The chain has TRBV6-5 and TRBJ1-2, with D uncertain. The CDR3 has 8 residues. In germline, CDR1 is MNHEY, CDR2 SVGAGI. V was shortened by 7 bases and J by 6 bases, with 0 bases between the two germline ends.

This clonotype was picked up many times. The chain has TRBV12-3 or TRBV12-4 and TRBJ2-2; 8 nucleotides agree with TRBD2. Losses at the gene ends were 5 bases for V and 6 bases for J; bases not matched to a gene: 8. The CDR3 contains 15 residues. The CDR3 is CASSRREGLAGELFF. The CDR3 nucleotides are TGTGCCAGCAGTCGACGGGAGGGCCTCGCCGGGGAGCTGTTTTTT.

This clonotype was picked up many times. V and J are TRBV11-3 and TRBJ2-1, with 13 bases fitting TRBD2. V lost 0 bases, J lost 7 bases, and 3 bases stayed unmatched. CDR3 size: 16 residues. Germline loops: CDR1 SGHNT, CDR2 YENEEA. The CDR3: CASSLDGLAGENEQFF. DNA for the CDR3: TGTGCCAGCAGCTTAGATGGACTAGCGGGAGAGAATGAGCAGTTCTTC.

This clonotype was counted between two and nine times. The chain employs TRBV28 and TRBJ2-7; TRBD1 matches 8 bases. The CDR3 consists of 14 residues. V lost 8 bases to trimming and J lost 0 bases; unmatched junction nucleotides: 6. Germline V gene lookup returns CDR1 MDHEN and CDR2 SYDVKM. Written as DNA, the CDR3 is TGTGCCAGCCGCTCAACAGGGGGCTCCTACGAGCAGTACTTC. Amino acids: CASRSTGGSYEQYF.

This clonotype was seen at least ten times. The chain combines TRBV2 with TRBJ2-2, with D possibly TRBD1 on 6 matching bases. The CDR3 loop spans 13 amino acids. Germline CDR1 is SNHLY and CDR2 is FYNNEI. Between the trimmed V and J ends, which lost 10 bases and 5 bases, there was a span of 14 bases. The CDR3: CAINYRDTGELFF. CDR3 bases: TGTGCCATCAACTACAGGGATACCGGGGAGCTGTTTTTT. Full variable domain (missing parts from reference TRBV2 and TRBJ2-2): EPEVTQTPSHQVTQMGQEVILRCVPISNHLYFYWYRQILGQKVEFLVSFYNNEISEKSEIFDDQFSVERPDGSNFTLKIRSTKLEDSAMYFCAINYRDTGELFFGEGSRLTVL.

This clonotype was counted a few times. The chain joins TRBV6-5 to TRBJ2-7; no firm D call. The CDR3 totals 12 residues. V lost 11 bases and J 6 bases, leaving 17 bases between the germline ends. Germline CDR1 is MNHEY and CDR2 is SVGAGI. DNA of the CDR3: TGTGCCCCCCTCCCCCGGACGGCCGAGCAGTACTTC. This sequence encodes CAPLPRTAEQYF.

This clonotype was counted between two and nine times. The chain carries TRBV27 and TRBJ2-5, with unresolved D. V was cut by 6 bases and J by 4 bases, with 9 bases left in between. Germline values: CDR1 MNHEY, CDR2 SMNVEV (reference sequence). The CDR3 contains 12 residues. The CDR3 bases are TGTGCCAGCAGCCAGAACCTAGAGACCCAGTACTTC. Encoded protein: CASSQNLETQYF.

This clonotype occurred a few times. J is TRBJ2-1 and V is TRBV2, with 8 positions matching TRBD2. Germline lookup yields CDR1 SNHLY and CDR2 FYNNEI. V was pared by 1 base and J by 3 bases, with 5 bases of the junction left unmatched. CDR3 size: 16 residues. The CDR3 here is CASSEVVTSGYNEQFF. CDR3 nucleotides: TGTGCCAGCAGTGAAGTGGTAACTAGCGGCTACAATGAGCAGTTCTTC.

The chain employs TRBV10-3 and TRBJ1-1; weak D call: TRBD1 (5 bases). Looked up from germline, CDR1 is ENHRY and CDR2 is SYGVKD. V lost 3 bases to trimming and J lost 8 bases, with 19 bases between them. This CDR3 is built from 15 residues. CDR3 coding DNA: TGTGCCATCAGTGATGGAAGGGACCCCTCGATGGAAGCTTTCTTT. The encoded protein is CAISDGRDPSMEAFF.

The CDR3 DNA reads as TGCGCCAGCAGCCAGACTACCCGGACAGATGGAGCTAACTATGGCTACACCTTC. Residues: CASSQTTRTDGANYGYTF. The chain couples TRBV4-1 to TRBJ1-2; maybe TRBD1 (6 bases). The CDR3 runs 18 residues. Germline V gives CDR1 MGHRA, CDR2 YSYEKL. The ends were cut back, 3 bases at V and 0 bases at J, with 20 bases in the middle.

The table lists this clonotype with many counts. This chain links TRBV27 with TRBJ2-7; 7 bases match TRBD1. This CDR3 has 17 amino acids. The V and J ends lost 3 bases and 2 bases, in that order; junction bases with no gene match: 13. The germline V gene encodes CDR1 MNHEY and CDR2 SMNVEV (reference sequence). The CDR3 coding sequence is TGTGCCAGCAGTTTCGATTCCCGACAGGGAACCACCTACGAGCAGTACTTC. This translates into CASSFDSRQGTTYEQYF.

This clonotype was detected a few times. V and J are TRBV20-1 and TRBJ2-2, with unresolved D. Germline V lookup: CDR1 DFQATT, CDR2 SNEGSKA (reference sequence). The CDR3 runs to 15 residues. The ends were cut back, 0 bases at V and 2 bases at J, with 10 bases in the middle. Here the CDR3 DNA reads TGCAGTGCTAGAGATAGGCAGCCCAACACCGGGGAGCTGTTTTTT. It translates to CSARDRQPNTGELFF.

This clonotype was seen many times. V is TRBV20-1 and J is TRBJ1-1; 9 bases line up with TRBD1. Looked up from germline, CDR1 is DFQATT and CDR2 is SNEGSKA (reference sequence). With V trimmed by 6 bases and J by 4 bases, 6 bases remained unmatched. There are 13 residues in the CDR3. CDR3 sequence reads: CSASQGARTEAFF. Written as DNA, the CDR3 is TGCAGTGCCTCACAGGGGGCGCGCACTGAAGCTTTCTTT.

The CDR3 is CASSLTIQGRSEQYF. The CDR3 coding sequence is TGTGCCAGCAGCCTAACTATTCAGGGAAGAAGCGAGCAGTACTTC. The chain has TRBV9 and TRBJ2-7, with a tentative D call TRBD1 (5 bases). Germline V gene lookup returns CDR1 SGDLS and CDR2 YYNGEE. V was cut by 4 bases and J by 6 bases, with 20 bases left in between. The CDR3 has 15 residues.